The 16 T cell receptor beta chains presented below share a single source sample, sequenced in a study of blood T cells in healthy people across ages. A second PCR of about 6 to 11 cycles used a sample-barcoded 5' primer and a J-beta primer mix. TCRdb fed the 5' RACE reads into MiXCR, producing one record per CDR3 protein. The sample shows 700,000 to 850,000 distinct CDR3 sequences, about 53% of them seen only once. The sequenced material came from blood. The receptors were sampled from a man older than 75 in good health.

This clonotype was seen only a few times. The chain has TRBV9 and TRBJ2-1, with 11 bases identical to TRBD2. This CDR3 spans 15 amino acids. Germline values: CDR1 SGDLS, CDR2 YYNGEE. V shed 3 bases, J shed 8 bases, and the junction held 7 bases outside the gene matches. DNA of the CDR3: TGTGCCAGCAGCGCCGGGACTAGCGGTGGGCATGAGCAGTTCTTC. This encodes CASSAGTSGGHEQFF. Full variable domain (outside the CDR3, taken from reference TRBV9 and TRBJ2-1): DSGVTQTPKHLITATGQRVTLRCSPRSGDLSVYWYQQSLDQGLQFLIQYYNGEERAKGNILERFSAQQFPDLHSELNLSSLELGDSALYFCASSAGTSGGHEQFFGPGTRLTVL.

The chain uses TRBV3-1 and TRBJ1-2, with 7 bases aligning to TRBD1. CDR3 length equals 14 residues. V shed 2 bases, J shed 5 bases, and the junction held 5 bases outside the gene matches. Looked up from germline, CDR1 is LGHDT and CDR2 is YNNKEL (reference sequence). DNA of the CDR3: TGTGCCAGCAGCCAACAAGGGGGCGGTTATGGCTACACCTTC. This gives the protein CASSQQGGGYGYTF. The complete variable domain, with remaining parts taken from reference TRBV3-1 and TRBJ1-2, reads DTAVSQTPKYLVTQMGNDKSIKCEQNLGHDTMYWYKQDSKKFLKIMFSYNNKELIINETVPNRFSPKSPDKAHLNLHINSLELGDSAVYFCASSQQGGGYGYTFGSGTRLTVV.

The CDR3 protein is CSVWLAGVEQYF. Here the CDR3 DNA reads TGCAGCGTCTGGCTAGCGGGAGTCGAGCAGTACTTC. This chain links TRBV29-1 with TRBJ2-4; 10 nucleotides line up with TRBD2. The DNA end is a closer match to TRBJ2-7, so the J assignment may be wrong. CDR1 is SQVTM and CDR2 is ANQGSEA in the germline V gene. The CDR3 is 12 amino acids.

In the case of this clonotype: Sequence at one end of the junction differs from germline and may be a read error. This chain joins TRBV11-2 and TRBJ1-2; D uncertain. The CDR3 extends over 14 amino acids. The germline gives CDR1 SGHAT, CDR2 FQNNGV. The CDR3: CASSPTDLNYGYTF. In DNA, the CDR3 is TGTGCCAGCAGCCCAACAGACCTTAACTACGGCTACACCTTC.

The rearrangement uses TRBV4-2 and TRBJ2-1; 12 nucleotides align to TRBD1. The J call may not be correct, given that the DNA end is closer to TRBJ2-7. Germline V gene sequence: CDR1 LGHNA, CDR2 YNFKEQ. The CDR3 extends over 15 amino acids. As DNA, the CDR3 is TGTGCCAGCAGCCAAGCGGGACAGGGGGCTTACGAGCAGTACTTC. Protein product: CASSQAGQGAYEQYF.

The chain is built from TRBV28 and TRBJ1-2, with 7 bases that match TRBD1. The V gene end was trimmed by 6 bases and the J gene end by 4 bases; junction bases not matched to a gene: 8. Germline values: CDR1 MDHEN, CDR2 SYDVKM. The CDR3 is made up of 14 amino acids. The CDR3 reads CASRKSGQVYGYTF. The CDR3 DNA sequence: TGTGCCAGCAGAAAATCCGGACAGGTCTATGGCTACACCTTC.

The V gene is TRBV7-9, the J gene TRBJ2-7; the D gene is possibly TRBD2 (5 bases). Trimming removed 5 bases from V and 3 bases from J, with 17 bases in between. The length of the CDR3 is 15 residues. From germline, CDR1 is SEHNR and CDR2 FQNEAQ (reference sequence). The CDR3 bases are TGTGCCAGCAGCCCCTTCCCCGGTCGGGGCTACGAGCAGTACTTC. It specifies CASSPFPGRGYEQYF.

This chain connects TRBV5-8 to TRBJ2-3, with D possibly being TRBD2 (5 bases). The CDR3 runs to 15 residues. Germline loops: CDR1 SGHTS, CDR2 YDEGEE. With 1 base removed from V and 5 bases from J, the gap between germline ends came to 14 bases. The CDR3 loop is CASSLFAQAVDTQYF. CDR3 DNA: TGTGCCAGCAGCTTGTTTGCCCAAGCGGTAGATACGCAGTATTTT.

The rearrangement uses TRBV2 and TRBJ2-1, with TRBD2 as a possible D gene (5 bases). The germline V and J ends were trimmed by 6 bases and 8 bases, with 14 bases remaining between them. The length of the CDR3 is 13 residues. The germline V gene encodes CDR1 SNHLY and CDR2 FYNNEI. DNA for the CDR3: TGTGCCAGCAGCGCAACTAGTACCCATGAGCAGTTCTTC. It specifies CASSATSTHEQFF.

The chain carries TRBV27 and TRBJ2-7; 7 bases map to TRBD2. CDR3 length: 14 residues. Trimming at V came to 2 bases and at J to 4 bases, leaving 5 bases not matched to a gene. Germline V gene data show CDR1 as MNHEY and CDR2 as SMNVEV (reference sequence). The CDR3 nucleotides are TGTGCCAGCAGTTTACGAAGCGGGATTTACGAGCAGTACTTC. It specifies CASSLRSGIYEQYF.

Notes on this clonotype: At one end the junction does not follow the germline gene, possibly because of a read error. This chain links TRBV5-1 with TRBJ2-3; the match to TRBD2 covers 11 bases. The CDR3 is 21 residues long. Germline loops: CDR1 SGHRS, CDR2 YFSETQ. The CDR3 DNA follows: TGCGCCAGCAGCTTCAATGGGGCCCGATACAGACTAGCGGGGTCCCGGGATAAGCAGTATTTT. Protein sequence: CASSFNGARYRLAGSRDKQYF.

This clonotype was observed a single time. The chain has TRBV28 and TRBJ2-4, with 9 positions matching TRBD2. Germline V gives CDR1 MDHEN, CDR2 SYDVKM. The CDR3 spans 14 residues. V shed 4 bases, J shed 15 bases, and the junction held 13 bases outside the gene matches. As DNA, the CDR3 is TGTGCCAGCAGTTCCCCCTCTCAGCGGGAGGCGGGGTACTTC. Its translation: CASSSPSQREAGYF.

This clonotype was counted a few times. The V gene is TRBV3-1, the J gene TRBJ2-5, with D possibly TRBD1 on 5 matching bases. The end of the DNA is better explained by TRBJ2-7, so the J call may be wrong. CDR1 and CDR2 (germline): LGHDT, YNNKEL (reference sequence). The CDR3 is 14 residues long. CDR3 in amino acids: CASSQESGIYEQYF. The CDR3 coding sequence is TGTGCCAGCAGCCAAGAGTCAGGGATCTACGAGCAGTACTTC.

Details on this clonotype: A read error may produce the germline difference seen at one junction end. V is TRBV2 and J is TRBJ1-1, with 7 nucleotides matching TRBD1. There are 13 residues in the CDR3. Germline V CDR1 and CDR2: SNHLY, FYNNEI. The CDR3 loop reads CASTRGVGTDAFF. For the CDR3, the DNA is TGTGCCAGCACCAGGGGGGTAGGGACTGACGCTTTCTTT.

V usage is TRBV5-1 and J usage is TRBJ2-7, with 9 positions matching TRBD2. The V gene end was trimmed by 4 bases and the J gene end by 3 bases; junction bases not matched to a gene: 11. This CDR3 is 16 amino acids long. Germline lookup yields CDR1 SGHRS and CDR2 YFSETQ. CDR3: CASSPTGASGIYEQYF. Here the CDR3 DNA reads TGCGCCAGCAGCCCGACCGGGGCTAGCGGGATCTACGAGCAGTACTTC.

The table lists this clonotype with a few counts. The rearrangement uses TRBV7-2 and TRBJ2-1, with TRBD2 as a possible D gene (6 bases). V shed 3 bases and J shed 6 bases, with 12 bases lying between them. CDR1 and CDR2 from the germline V gene are SGHTA and FQGNSA. The CDR3 has 14 amino acids. CDR3 sequence (DNA): TGTGCCAGCAGCTTGGGGGGACCGAGCAATGAGCAGTTCTTC. The encoded protein is CASSLGGPSNEQFF.